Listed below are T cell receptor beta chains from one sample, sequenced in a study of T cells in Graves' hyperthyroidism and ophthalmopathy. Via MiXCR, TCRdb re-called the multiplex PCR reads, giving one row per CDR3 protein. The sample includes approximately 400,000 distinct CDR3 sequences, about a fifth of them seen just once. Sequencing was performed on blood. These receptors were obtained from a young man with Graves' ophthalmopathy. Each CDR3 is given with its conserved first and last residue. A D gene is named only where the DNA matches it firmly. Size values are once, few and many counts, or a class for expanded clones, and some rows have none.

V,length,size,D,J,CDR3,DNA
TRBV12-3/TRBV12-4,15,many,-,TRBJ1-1,CASSLGRGVNTEAFF,TGTGCCAGCAGTTTGGGTCGGGGGGTGAACACTGAAGCTTTCTTT
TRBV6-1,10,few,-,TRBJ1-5,CASSREPQHF,TGTGCCAGCAGTAGAGAGCCCCAGCATTTT
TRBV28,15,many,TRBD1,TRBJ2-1,CASSLTGGLYNEQFF,TGTGCCAGCAGTCTTACAGGGGGGCTCTACAATGAGCAGTTCTTC
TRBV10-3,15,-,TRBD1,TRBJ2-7,CAISESKGAPYEQYF,TGTGCCATCAGTGAGTCGAAGGGGGCTCCCTACGAGCAGTACTTC
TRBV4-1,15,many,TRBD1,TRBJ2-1,CASSHGTGPYNEQFF,TGCGCCAGCAGCCACGGGACAGGCCCTTACAATGAGCAGTTCTTC
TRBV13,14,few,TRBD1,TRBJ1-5,CASSLGTGIPPQHF,TGTGCCAGCAGCTTAGGGACAGGGATCCCCCCCCAGCATTTT
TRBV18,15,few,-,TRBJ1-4,CASSPRGSGGEKLFF,TGTGCCAGCTCACCACGGGGCAGCGGGGGTGAAAAACTGTTTTTT
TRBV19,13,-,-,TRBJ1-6,CASRDTYNSPLHF,TGTGCCAGTAGGGACACCTATAATTCACCCCTCCACTTT
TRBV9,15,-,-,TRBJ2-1,CASSVGSGKYNEQFF,TGTGCCAGCAGCGTAGGGTCAGGGAAATACAATGAGCAGTTCTTC
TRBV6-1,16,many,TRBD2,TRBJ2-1,CASHNEAGGRYNEQFF,TGTGCCAGCCATAATGAGGCGGGGGGCCGGTACAATGAGCAGTTCTTC
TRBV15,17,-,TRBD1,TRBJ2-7,CATSRDLPGTGPYEQYF,TGTGCCACCAGCAGAGATCTTCCCGGGACAGGACCCTACGAGCAGTACTTC
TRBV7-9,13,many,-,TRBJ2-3,CASRDGSTDTQYF,TGTGCCAGCAGGGACGGGAGCACAGATACGCAGTATTTT
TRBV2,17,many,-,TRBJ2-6,CASRVGGGLTGANVLTF,TGTGCCAGCAGGGTCGGAGGGGGTTTAACGGGGGCCAACGTCCTGACTTTC
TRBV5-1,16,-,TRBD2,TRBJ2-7,CASSLTSGRTSYEQYF,TGCGCCAGCAGCCTCACTAGCGGGAGGACCTCTTACGAGCAGTACTTC
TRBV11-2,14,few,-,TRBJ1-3,CASRPTGSGNTIYF,TGTGCCAGCAGACCAACAGGGTCTGGAAACACCATATATTTT
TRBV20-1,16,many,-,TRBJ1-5,CSAREYRDASNQPQHF,TGCAGTGCTAGAGAGTACAGGGATGCCAGCAATCAGCCCCAGCATTTT
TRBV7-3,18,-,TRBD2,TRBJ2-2,CASSETGTSGGATGELFF,TGTGCCAGCAGCGAAACCGGGACTAGCGGGGGGGCCACCGGGGAGCTGTTTTTT
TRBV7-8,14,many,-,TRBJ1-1,CASIRGQMNTEAFF,TGTGCCAGCATCCGAGGGCAGATGAACACTGAAGCTTTCTTT
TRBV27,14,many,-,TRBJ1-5,CASSLAPSNQPQHF,TGTGCCAGCAGTTTAGCGCCGAGCAATCAGCCCCAGCATTTT
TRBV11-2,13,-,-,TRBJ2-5,CASSRGPLETQYF,TGCGCCAGCAGCCGCGGGCCGCTCGAGACCCAGTACTTC
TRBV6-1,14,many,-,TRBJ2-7,CASSEVVGSYEQYF,TGTGCCAGCAGTGAAGTGGTGGGCTCCTACGAGCAGTACTTC
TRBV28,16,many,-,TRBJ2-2,CASSSSGTTNTGELFF,TGTGCCAGCAGTTCCTCCGGGACGACGAACACCGGGGAGCTGTTTTTT
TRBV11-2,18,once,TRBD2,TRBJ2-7,CASSKLAGGLGRDYEQYF,TGTGCCAGCAGCAAACTAGCGGGAGGCCTAGGTAGGGACTACGAGCAGTACTTC
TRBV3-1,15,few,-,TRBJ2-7,CASSQGVGSSHEQYF,TGTGCCAGCAGCCAAGGTGTGGGATCTTCCCACGAGCAGTACTTC
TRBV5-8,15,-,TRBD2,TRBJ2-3,CASSPTSGGSDTQYF,TGTGCCAGCAGCCCGACTAGCGGGGGGTCAGATACGCAGTATTTT
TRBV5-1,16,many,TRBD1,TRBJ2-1,CASSFGTGGLYNEQFF,TGCGCCAGCAGCTTCGGGACAGGGGGCCTGTACAATGAGCAGTTCTTC
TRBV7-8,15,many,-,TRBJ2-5,CASRPDRQAGETQYF,TGTGCCAGCAGGCCGGACAGACAGGCAGGGGAGACCCAGTACTTC
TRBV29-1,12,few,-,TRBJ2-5,CSVETSKETQYF,TGCAGCGTTGAGACCTCTAAGGAGACCCAGTACTTC
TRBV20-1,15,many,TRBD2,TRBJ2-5,CSASGLAGGQETQYF,TGCAGTGCGTCGGGACTAGCGGGGGGGCAAGAGACCCAGTACTTC
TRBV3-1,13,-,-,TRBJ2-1,CASSHTTGYEQFF,TGTGCCAGCAGCCATACGACAGGCTACGAGCAGTTCTTC
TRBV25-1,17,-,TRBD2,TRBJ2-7,CASSGGLAGGNAYEQYF,TGTGCCAGCAGTGGGGGACTAGCGGGGGGGAACGCCTACGAGCAGTACTTC
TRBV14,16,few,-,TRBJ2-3,CASSQEIGWDWDTQYF,TGTGCCAGCAGCCAAGAGATAGGGTGGGATTGGGATACGCAGTATTTT
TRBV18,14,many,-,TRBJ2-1,CASSPKTDYNEQFF,TGTGCCAGCTCACCTAAGACGGACTACAATGAGCAGTTCTTC
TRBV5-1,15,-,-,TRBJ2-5,CASSWSRGGGETQYF,TGCGCCAGCAGCTGGAGCAGGGGCGGGGGAGAGACCCAGTACTTC
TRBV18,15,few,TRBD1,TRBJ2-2,CASSPGTALSGELFF,TGTGCCAGCTCACCAGGGACAGCCTTGAGCGGGGAGCTGTTTTTT
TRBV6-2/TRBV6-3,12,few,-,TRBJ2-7,CAIPRGQYEQYF,TGTGCCATCCCCAGGGGCCAATACGAGCAGTACTTC
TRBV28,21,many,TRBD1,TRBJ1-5,CASSYLRARDRGSRSNQPQHF,TGTGCCAGCAGTTACCTACGGGCACGAGACAGGGGTAGTCGTAGCAATCAGCCCCAGCATTTT
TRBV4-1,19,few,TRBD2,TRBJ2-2,CASSHPSTSGGANTGELFF,TGCGCCAGCAGCCATCCATCGACTAGCGGGGGGGCGAACACCGGGGAGCTGTTTTTT
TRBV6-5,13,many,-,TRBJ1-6,CASSYEGSSPLHF,TGTGCCAGCAGTTACGAAGGAAGTTCACCCCTCCACTTT
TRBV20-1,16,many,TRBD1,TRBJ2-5,CSATRTGLPPGETQYF,TGCAGTGCCACGAGGACAGGGTTGCCCCCCGGAGAGACCCAGTACTTC
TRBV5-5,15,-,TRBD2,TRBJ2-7,CASSLSTSAVWAQYF,TGTGCCAGCAGCTTGTCAACTAGCGCCGTTTGGGCGCAGTACTTC
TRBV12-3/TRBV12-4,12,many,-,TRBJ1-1,CASSLGTPEAFF,TGTGCCAGCAGTTTAGGAACCCCTGAAGCTTTCTTT
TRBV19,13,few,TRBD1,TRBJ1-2,CASRLTGAYGYTF,TGTGCCAGTAGACTGACAGGGGCCTATGGCTACACCTTC
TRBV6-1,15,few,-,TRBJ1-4,CASRRYREEGEKLFF,TGTGCCAGCAGGAGATACAGGGAAGAAGGGGAAAAACTGTTTTTT